Reported below is one T cell receptor (beta chain). This sample is part of a study of human T cells and chemical hapten exposure. Via MiXCR, TCRdb re-called the RACE reads, giving one row per CDR3 protein. The sample includes about 160,000 distinct CDR3 sequences, 28% of them seen just once. Specified time point: patch test 3, about 24 weeks after DPC sensitization. As to treatment: therapeutic diphenylcyclopropenone sensitization with weekly scalp DPC. This CDR3 comprises 15 residues. Germline values: CDR1 SQVTM, CDR2 ANQGSEA. The V gene lost 5 bases and the J gene lost 0 bases, with 11 bases spanning the gap.

The TCR originated in a young woman with alopecia areata. Some clones in this sample may be carry-over from other donors' samples. The rearrangement uses TRBV29-1 and TRBJ2-6; unclear D gene. The sample was whole blood, taken in connection with sensitization to the hapten diphenylcyclopropenone (DPC). For the CDR3, the DNA is TGCAGCGTTAGACAAGGGAACTCTGGGGCCAACGTCCTGACTTTC. The encoded protein is CSVRQGNSGANVLTF.